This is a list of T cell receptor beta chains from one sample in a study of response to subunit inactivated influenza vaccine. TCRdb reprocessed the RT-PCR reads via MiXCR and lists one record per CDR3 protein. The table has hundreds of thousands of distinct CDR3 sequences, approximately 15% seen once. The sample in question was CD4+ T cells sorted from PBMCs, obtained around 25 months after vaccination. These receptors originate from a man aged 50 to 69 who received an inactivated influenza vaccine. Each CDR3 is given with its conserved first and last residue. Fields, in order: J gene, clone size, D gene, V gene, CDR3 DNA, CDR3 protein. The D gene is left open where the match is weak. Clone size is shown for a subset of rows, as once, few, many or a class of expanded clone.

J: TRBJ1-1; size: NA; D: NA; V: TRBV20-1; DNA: TGCAGTGCTACGGGACAAGTCCTACACATGAACACTGAAGCTTTCTTT; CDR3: CSATGQVLHMNTEAFF
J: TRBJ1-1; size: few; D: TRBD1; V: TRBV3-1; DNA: TGTGCCAGCAGACCCCAGGGGGTCGGCACTGAAGCTTTCTTT; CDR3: CASRPQGVGTEAFF
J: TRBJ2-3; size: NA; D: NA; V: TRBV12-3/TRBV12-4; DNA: TGTGCCAGCAGTTTAGACGGGAAAAAGAGTGATACGCAGTATTTT; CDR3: CASSLDGKKSDTQYF
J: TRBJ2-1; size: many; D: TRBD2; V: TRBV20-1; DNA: TGCAGTGCTAGAAGTCCCAGCGGGGGTCCCAATGAGCAGTTCTTC; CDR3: CSARSPSGGPNEQFF
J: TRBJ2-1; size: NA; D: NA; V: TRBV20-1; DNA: TGCAGTGCCAGAGGACTACACAATGAGCAGTTCTTC; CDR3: CSARGLHNEQFF
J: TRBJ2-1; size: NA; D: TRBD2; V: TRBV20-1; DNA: TGCAGTGCTAGAGAATGGGAGGGCCGTGTCAATGAGCAGTTCTTC; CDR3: CSAREWEGRVNEQFF
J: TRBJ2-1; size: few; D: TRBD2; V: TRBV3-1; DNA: TGTGCCAGCAGCCGCAATCTAGCGGGGGGGTCCAATGAGCAGTTCTTC; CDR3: CASSRNLAGGSNEQFF
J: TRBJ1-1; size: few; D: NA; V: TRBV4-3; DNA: TGCGCCAGCAGCCCGAATGGACAAATGAACACTGAAGCTTTCTTT; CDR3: CASSPNGQMNTEAFF
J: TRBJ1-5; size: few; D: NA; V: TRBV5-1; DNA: TGCGCCAGCAGCTTGGCCCCGGGTTCCGCCAATCAGCCCCAGCATTTT; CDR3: CASSLAPGSANQPQHF
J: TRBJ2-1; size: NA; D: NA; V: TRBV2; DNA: TGTGCCAGCAGTGAAGGGGGCCGGGGATTCTACAATGAGCAGTTCTTC; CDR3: CASSEGGRGFYNEQFF
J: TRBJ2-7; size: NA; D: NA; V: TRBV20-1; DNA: TGCAGTGCTAGAGACAGGGTCAAGCCCTACGAGCAGTACTTC; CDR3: CSARDRVKPYEQYF
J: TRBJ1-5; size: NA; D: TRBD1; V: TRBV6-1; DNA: TGTGCCAGCAGTGAATTGGACAGGAATCAGCCCCAGCATTTT; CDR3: CASSELDRNQPQHF
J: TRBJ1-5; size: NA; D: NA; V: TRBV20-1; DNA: TGCAGTGCTAGCGTGGAGGCTCAGCCCCAGCATTTT; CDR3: CSASVEAQPQHF
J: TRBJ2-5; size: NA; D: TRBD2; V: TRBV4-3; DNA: TGCGCCAGCAGCCAAGGACTAGCGGGGCTCCAAGAGACCCAGTACTTC; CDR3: CASSQGLAGLQETQYF
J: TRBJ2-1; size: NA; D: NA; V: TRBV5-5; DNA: TGTGCCAGCAGCTTGGGTCCAGGGTGGGATGAGCAGTTCTTC; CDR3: CASSLGPGWDEQFF
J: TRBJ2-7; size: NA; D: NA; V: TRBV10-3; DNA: TGTGCCATCAGTGGACTAGTAGGCGAGCAGTACTTC; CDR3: CAISGLVGEQYF
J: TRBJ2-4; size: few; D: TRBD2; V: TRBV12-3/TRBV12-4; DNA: TGTGCCAGCAGGCTAGCGGGAGGGCCGCCGAACATTCAGTACTTC; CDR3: CASRLAGGPPNIQYF
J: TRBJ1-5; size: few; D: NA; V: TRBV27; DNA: TGTGCCAGCAGTTTATACTACAATCAGCCCCAGCATTTT; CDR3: CASSLYYNQPQHF
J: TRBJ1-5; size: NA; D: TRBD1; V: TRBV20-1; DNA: TGCAGTGCTAGGACAGGGGTAACCAATCAGCCCCAGCATTTT; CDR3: CSARTGVTNQPQHF
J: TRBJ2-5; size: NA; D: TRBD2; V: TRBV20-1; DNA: TGCAGTGCTACCGGGACTAGCGGGAGGTACTACCAAGAGACCCAGTACTTC; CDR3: CSATGTSGRYYQETQYF
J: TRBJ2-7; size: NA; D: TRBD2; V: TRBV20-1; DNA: TGCAGTGCTAGAGATTTTCAGCGGGGGGCCCTGGAGCAGTACTTC; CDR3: CSARDFQRGALEQYF
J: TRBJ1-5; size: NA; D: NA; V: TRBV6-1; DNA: TGTGCCAGCAGGAGCCCATCAGGGTCCACCCAGCCCCAGCATTTT; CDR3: CASRSPSGSTQPQHF
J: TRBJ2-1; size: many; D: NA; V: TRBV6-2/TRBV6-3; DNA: TGTGCCAGCAGCAGGAGCTCCTACAATGAGCAGTTCTTC; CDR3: CASSRSSYNEQFF
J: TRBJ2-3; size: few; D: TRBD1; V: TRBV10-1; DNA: TGCGCCAGCAGTGAAAGACAGGGGCTCACAGATACGCAGTATTTT; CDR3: CASSERQGLTDTQYF
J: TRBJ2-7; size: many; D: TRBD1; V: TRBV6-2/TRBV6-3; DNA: TGTGCCAGCAGGATCACCCCCCAGGGGGCTCCCTACGAGCAGTACTTC; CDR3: CASRITPQGAPYEQYF
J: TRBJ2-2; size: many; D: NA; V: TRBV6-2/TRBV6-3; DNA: TGTGCCAGCAGTTACTCCAAAGGGGGACTTTCCACCGGGGAGCTGTTTTTT; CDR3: CASSYSKGGLSTGELFF
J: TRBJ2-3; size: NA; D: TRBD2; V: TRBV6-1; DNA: TGTGCCAGCAGCGAAGGAGGCGGGAGACCTTCCACAGATACGCAGTATTTT; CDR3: CASSEGGGRPSTDTQYF
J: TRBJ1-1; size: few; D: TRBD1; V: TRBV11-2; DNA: TGTGCCAGCAGCTTAGCCGCGACAGGGATCTCTGAAGCTTTCTTT; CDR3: CASSLAATGISEAFF
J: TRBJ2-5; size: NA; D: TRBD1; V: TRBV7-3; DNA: TGTGCCAGCAGCTTAAAGGGGACAGTTATCCAAGAGACCCAGTACTTC; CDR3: CASSLKGTVIQETQYF
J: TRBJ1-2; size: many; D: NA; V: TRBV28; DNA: TGTGCCAGCAGTTTCTTAGGTTATGGCTACACCTTC; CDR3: CASSFLGYGYTF
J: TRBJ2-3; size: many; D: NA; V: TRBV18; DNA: TGTGCCAGCTCACCCACAGGCGCAGATACGCAGTATTTT; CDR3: CASSPTGADTQYF
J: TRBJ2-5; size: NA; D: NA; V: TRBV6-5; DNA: TGTGCCAGCAGTTACCTCAGGGGGACCCAGTACTTC; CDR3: CASSYLRGTQYF
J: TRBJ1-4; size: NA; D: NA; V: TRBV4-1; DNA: TGCGCCAGCAGCCAGGCGGGGGCAACTAATGAAAAACTGTTTTTT; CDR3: CASSQAGATNEKLFF
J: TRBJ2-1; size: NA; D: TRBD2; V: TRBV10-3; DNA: TGTGCCATCAGTATAGCGGGAGGTACTAATGAGCAGTTCTTC; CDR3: CAISIAGGTNEQFF
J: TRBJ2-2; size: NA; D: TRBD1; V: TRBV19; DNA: TGTGCCAGTAGTAGGGGGACAGGGGGCACCGGGGAGCTGTTTTTT; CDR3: CASSRGTGGTGELFF
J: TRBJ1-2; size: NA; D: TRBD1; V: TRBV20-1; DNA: TGCAGTGCTAGCCCCCGACAGGGTCTCAACTATGGCTACACCTTC; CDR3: CSASPRQGLNYGYTF
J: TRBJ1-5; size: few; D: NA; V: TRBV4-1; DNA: TGCGCCAGCAGCCAAAGGACAGATTCATACCAGCCCCAGCATTTT; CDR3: CASSQRTDSYQPQHF
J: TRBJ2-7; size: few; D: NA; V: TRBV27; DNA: TGTGCCACCCGCCAGAGGGCTAGCAACGAGCAGTACTTC; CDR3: CATRQRASNEQYF
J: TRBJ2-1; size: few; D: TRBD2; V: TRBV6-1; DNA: TGTGCCAGCAGCAGACTCGGGACTAGGAATGAGCAGTTCTTC; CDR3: CASSRLGTRNEQFF
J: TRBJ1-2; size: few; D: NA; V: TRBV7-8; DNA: TGTGCCAGCAGTTCCCGGCAGGGCTTTAACTATGGCTACACCTTC; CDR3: CASSSRQGFNYGYTF
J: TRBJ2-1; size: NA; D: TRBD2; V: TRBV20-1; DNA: TGCAGTGCCACGGGACTAGCGGGAGATGAGCAGTTCTTC; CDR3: CSATGLAGDEQFF
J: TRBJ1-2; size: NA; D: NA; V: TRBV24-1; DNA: TGTGCCACCAGTGATTCAATCAACTATGGCTACACCTTC; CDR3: CATSDSINYGYTF
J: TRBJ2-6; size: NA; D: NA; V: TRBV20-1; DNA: TGCAGTGCTCCGCTCGGACACTCTGGGGCCAACGTCCTGACTTTC; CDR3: CSAPLGHSGANVLTF
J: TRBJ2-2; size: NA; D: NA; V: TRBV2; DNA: TGTGCCAGCATTCTCTGGACCGGGGAGCTGTTTTTT; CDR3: CASILWTGELFF
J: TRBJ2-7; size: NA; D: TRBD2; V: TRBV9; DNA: TGTGCCAGCAGTCCTAGCGGGAGGGCCTGGGACGAGCAGTACTTC; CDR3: CASSPSGRAWDEQYF
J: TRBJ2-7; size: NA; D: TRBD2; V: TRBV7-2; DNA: TGTGCCAGCAGCCTCTGGGAGGGCCTCGAGCAGTACTTC; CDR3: CASSLWEGLEQYF
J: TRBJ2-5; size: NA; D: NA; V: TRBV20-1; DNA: TGCAGTGCCGGTGCGGGACAGCGCCAAGAGACCCAGTACTTC; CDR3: CSAGAGQRQETQYF
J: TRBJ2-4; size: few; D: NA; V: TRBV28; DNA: TGTGCCAGCAGTCCCGGGACGGCGCTAGCCAAAAACATTCAGTACTTC; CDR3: CASSPGTALAKNIQYF
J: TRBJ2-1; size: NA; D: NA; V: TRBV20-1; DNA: TGCAGTGCTAGAGACTCGACAGACTCCTACAATGAGCAGTTCTTC; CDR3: CSARDSTDSYNEQFF
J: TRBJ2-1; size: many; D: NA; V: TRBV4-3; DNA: TGCGCCAGCAGCCAAGAAGTCCGGAATGAGCAGTTCTTC; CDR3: CASSQEVRNEQFF
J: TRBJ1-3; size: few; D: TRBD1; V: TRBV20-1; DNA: TGCAGTGCCGCTACTGGGACAGGGGGAAGAAACACCATATATTTT; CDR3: CSAATGTGGRNTIYF
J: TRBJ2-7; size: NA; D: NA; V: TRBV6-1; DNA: TGTGCCAGCAGACTGGATTCGGTGGGCGAGCAGTACTTC; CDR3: CASRLDSVGEQYF
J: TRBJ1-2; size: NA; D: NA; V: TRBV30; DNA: TGTGCCTGGACTAAAGGAGGGGGAGGCTACACCTTC; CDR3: CAWTKGGGGYTF
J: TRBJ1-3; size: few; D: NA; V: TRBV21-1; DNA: TGTGCCAGCAGCAAAGGGGCCGGGACATCTCACACCATATATTTT; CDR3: CASSKGAGTSHTIYF